This T cell receptor (beta chain) was sequenced for a study of control samples from healthy donors and cancer patients (dated by TCRdb to 2018 to 2021). Counted from cysteine to phenylalanine, this CDR3 has 15 amino acids. This entry keeps only the CDR3 DNA: 45 bases, framed from base 1. Per the germline V gene (reference sequence), MNHEY is the CDR1 and SMNVEV is the CDR2. Trimming leaves V shorter by 5 bases and J shorter by 8 bases, with the junction holding 11 bases beyond the gene matches. Libraries were constructed by the immunoSEQ multiplex PCR assay. The table was pulled from immuneACCESS by TCRdb, which kept in-frame rearrangements only. Such tables lose some clones; where checked, under half of the loss comes from unresolved V genes, and the rest has no known cause. The sample table contains about 150,000 clones; only one count was recorded for approximately 96% of them. The ten biggest clones cover about 5.2% of the sample.

On this clone: Its antigen specificity is not known. Per-base quality was not reported, and no clone a single base away is much larger than it.

This chain is built from TRBV27 and TRBJ1-2; a stretch of 10 junction bases matches TRBD1. This clonotype was sampled from a man in his forties or fifties in good health. Sequencing was carried out using blood. At the DNA level, the sequence is TGTGCCAGCAGTCTCATAGGGACAGGGGTGCACGGCTACACCTTC. This codes for CASSLIGTGVHGYTF.